These 30 T cell receptor beta chains were all obtained from the same sample, sequenced in a study of blood T cell repertoires in COVID-19. Data came from immunoSEQ multiplex PCR; TCRdb stores just in-frame clones and leaves some out. The sample carries around 380,000 clones, more than 70% recorded once. The sequenced sample consisted of PBMCs or T cells enriched from blood (not recorded which). These receptors all come from a man younger than 45 who had recovered from COVID-19.

As to this clone: Just one base apart from a much larger clone, this may be a read error. Other DNA sequences from this sample encode an identical CDR3 as well. This chain links TRBV6-1 with TRBJ2-2; D is undetermined. Trimming pared 3 bases from V and 0 bases from J, leaving 5 bases between. Germline V gene data show CDR1 as MNHNS and CDR2 as SASEGT. There are 14 residues in the CDR3. The CDR3 nucleotides read TGTGCCAGCAGTGACACAGCGAACACCGGGGAGCTGTTTTTT. Protein: CASSDTANTGELFF.

This clone was seen once. V gene TRBV2 combines with J gene TRBJ2-3; D perhaps matches TRBD2 (7 bases). Trimming cost V 1 base and J 2 bases, with 10 bases left between them. Germline-derived CDR1 and CDR2 are SNHLY and FYNNEI. The length of the CDR3 is 15 residues. The CDR3 DNA reads as TGTGCCAGCAGTGAAGGCGGGGGCATCACAGATACGCAGTATTTT. Translated, it gives CASSEGGGITDTQYF.

Written as DNA, the CDR3 is TGTGCCAGCAGCTGGGGGGTTGGGACCGGGGAGCTGTTTTTT. Protein sequence: CASSWGVGTGELFF. The V call is TRBV7-8, the J call TRBJ2-2; D is perhaps TRBD2 (6 bases). V gave up 4 bases and J gave up 5 bases, with 11 bases separating them. Germline values: CDR1 SGHVS, CDR2 FQNEAQ. This CDR3 is 14 amino acids long.

For this clone: Other DNA sequences of this sample code for an identical CDR3. This chain connects TRBV30 to TRBJ1-1, with 7 bases fitting TRBD1. V lost 5 bases, J lost 1 base, and 4 bases stayed unmatched. This CDR3 is 13 amino acids long. CDR1 is GTSNPN and CDR2 is SVGIG in the germline V gene (reference sequence). The chain's CDR3 is CAWSGQENTEAFF. DNA for the CDR3: TGTGCCTGGTCAGGACAGGAGAACACTGAAGCTTTCTTT.

The chain combines TRBV27 with TRBJ1-5; D call uncertain. V lost 4 bases and J 7 bases, leaving 11 bases between the germline ends. Germline V gene data show CDR1 as MNHEY and CDR2 as SMNVEV (reference sequence). The CDR3 consists of 13 residues. CDR3 sequence: CASSSAGRQPQHF. CDR3 DNA: TGTGCCAGCAGTTCGGCGGGGAGACAGCCCCAGCATTTT.

V and J are TRBV6-5 and TRBJ1-6; D is undetermined. CDR1 is MNHEY and CDR2 is SVGAGI in the germline V gene. The CDR3 is 15 amino acids. V was clipped by 2 bases and J by 2 bases, with 7 bases between them. DNA for the CDR3: TGTGCCAGCAGTTACAGAGGGACCTATAATTCACCCCTCCACTTT. Amino acid sequence: CASSYRGTYNSPLHF.

Comment on this clone: An end of the junction differs from the germline gene, which may be a read error. The chain carries TRBV15 and TRBJ2-4; a possible D gene is TRBD2 (5 bases). Germline V CDR1 and CDR2: LNHNV, YYDKDF (reference sequence). This CDR3 region has 13 residues. The DNA of the CDR3 is TGTGCCACCAGCAGAGAACTGGAGGTATCTGCAAACTTC. It yields the protein CATSRELEVSANF.

CDR3 sequence reads: CSVEDWSGRGGYTF. Here the CDR3 DNA reads TGCAGCGTTGAAGACTGGAGCGGGCGTGGTGGCTACACCTTC. This sequence joins TRBV29-1 and TRBJ1-2; D ambiguous. Trimming pared 0 bases from V and 7 bases from J, leaving 15 bases between. The CDR3 spans 14 residues. Germline values: CDR1 SQVTM, CDR2 ANQGSEA. The variable domain in full, completed from reference TRBV29-1 and TRBJ1-2, reads SAVISQKPSRDICQRGTSLTIQCQVDSQVTMMFWYRQQPGQSLTLIATANQGSEATYESGFVIDKFPISRPNLTFSTLTVSNMSPEDSSIYLCSVEDWSGRGGYTFGSGTRLTVV.

This chain uses TRBV7-9 with TRBJ1-4; no firm D call. Germline loops: CDR1 SEHNR, CDR2 FQNEAQ (reference sequence). The CDR3 sequence is 15 residues long. Trimming removed 4 bases at V and 0 bases at J, with 9 bases between. The CDR3: CASSSLGTTNEKLFF. The CDR3 DNA reads as TGTGCCAGCAGCTCCCTAGGTACAACTAATGAAAAACTGTTTTTT. The variable domain in full, completed from reference TRBV7-9 and TRBJ1-4, reads DTGVSQNPRHKITKRGQNVTFRCDPISEHNRLYWYRQTLGQGPEFLTYFQNEAQLEKSRLLSDRFSAERPKGSFSTLEIQRTEQGDSAMYLCASSSLGTTNEKLFFGSGTQLSVL.

This chain connects TRBV5-1 to TRBJ1-1; 9 nucleotides match TRBD1. This CDR3 comprises 14 residues. In germline, CDR1 is SGHRS, CDR2 YFSETQ. Losses at the gene ends were 3 bases for V and 0 bases for J; bases not matched to a gene: 0. CDR3 region: CASSWDRVNTEAFF. The CDR3 region has the DNA TGCGCCAGCAGCTGGGACAGGGTGAACACTGAAGCTTTCTTT.

The rearrangement joins TRBV5-1 to TRBJ1-1; D is ambiguous. V dropped 5 bases and J dropped 1 base, with 12 bases sitting between them. Germline-derived CDR1 and CDR2 are SGHRS and YFSETQ. This CDR3 has 14 residues. The CDR3 reads CASREYGGNTEAFF. DNA for the CDR3: TGCGCCAGCAGAGAGTACGGCGGGAACACTGAAGCTTTCTTT.

The V gene is TRBV30, the J gene TRBJ1-4, with 7 bases that match TRBD1. V lost 5 bases, J lost 14 bases, and 11 bases stayed unmatched. This CDR3 has 12 residues. CDR1 is GTSNPN and CDR2 is SVGIG in the germline V gene (reference sequence). The CDR3 sequence: CAWDTGTVRLFF. CDR3 in DNA: TGTGCCTGGGACACCGGGACAGTGAGGCTGTTTTTT.

The chain links TRBV6-1 to TRBJ1-5; TRBD1 is a possible D gene (5 bases). CDR3 length: 13 residues. V dropped 1 base and J dropped 6 bases, with 7 bases sitting between them. Germline CDR1 is MNHNS and CDR2 is SASEGT. The CDR3 DNA reads TGTGCCAGCAGTGAAGGCGGGGGTCAGCCCCAGCATTTT. It yields the protein CASSEGGGQPQHF.

V gene TRBV7-6 combines with J gene TRBJ2-3; 9 bases are shared with TRBD2. The CDR3 runs 15 residues. Trimming cost V 4 bases and J 1 base; bases outside gene matches: 3. CDR1 SGHVS and CDR2 FNYEAQ come from the germline V gene. CDR3 sequence: CASSSLAGGTDTQYF. In DNA form, the CDR3 reads TGTGCCAGCAGCTCCTTAGCGGGGGGCACAGATACGCAGTATTTT.

This clone appeared a single time. The chain is built from TRBV5-6 and TRBJ2-7, with D maybe TRBD1 (6 bases). Germline V lookup: CDR1 SGHDT, CDR2 YYEEEE. V lost 3 bases to trimming and J lost 3 bases, with 13 bases between them. This CDR3 has 14 amino acids. The CDR3 bases are TGTGCCAGCAGCTGGACAGCAAATAACTACGAGCAGTACTTC. Its protein product is CASSWTANNYEQYF.

Written as DNA, the CDR3 is TGCGCCAGCAGCTTGGGCAATCCCAGTCTTTACGAGCAGTACTTC. Translation: CASSLGNPSLYEQYF. The chain employs TRBV5-1 and TRBJ2-7; no clear D. Germline V gene lookup returns CDR1 SGHRS and CDR2 YFSETQ. The CDR3 sequence is 15 residues long. Trimming took 0 bases from V and 4 from J, leaving 14 bases between them.

The chain has TRBV18 and TRBJ1-3; no definite D call. Germline assignment: CDR1 KGHSH and CDR2 LQKENI. Trimming took off 2 bases at V and 2 bases at J, with 13 bases between the two ends. This CDR3 comprises 16 residues. CDR3 DNA: TGTGCCAGCTCACCAACCCTCCGTGAGGCTGGAAACACCATATATTTT. Protein: CASSPTLREAGNTIYF.

The chain links TRBV6-5 to TRBJ2-5, with TRBD2 matching 7 bases. The CDR3 totals 16 residues. V gave up 1 base and J gave up 1 base; unmatched junction bases: 6. The germline V gene encodes CDR1 MNHEY and CDR2 SVGAGI. The DNA of the CDR3 is TGTGCCAGCAGTTACTTGACGGGGGGACTCCAAGAGACCCAGTACTTC. It codes for CASSYLTGGLQETQYF.

The chain joins TRBV10-1 to TRBJ2-7; 11 positions match TRBD1. Germline-derived CDR1 and CDR2 are WNHNN and SYGVQD (reference sequence). Unmatched junction bases numbered 5, after V lost 5 bases and J lost 5 bases. CDR3 length: 14 residues. The DNA of the CDR3 is TGCGCCAGCAGTCCGGACAGGGGGCTAAACGAGCAGTACTTC. Its translation is CASSPDRGLNEQYF.

This chain joins TRBV5-4 and TRBJ1-1; 10 positions agree with TRBD1. The V gene end was trimmed by 4 bases and the J gene end by 6 bases; junction bases not matched to a gene: 9. The germline gives CDR1 SGHNT, CDR2 YYREEE (reference sequence). CDR3 length: 15 residues. CDR3 sequence: CASSPRDRGSAEAFF. The CDR3 DNA sequence: TGTGCCAGCAGCCCCCGGGACAGGGGTTCGGCTGAAGCTTTCTTT.

The chain uses TRBV7-6 and TRBJ2-5; 13 positions agree with TRBD2. The CDR3 totals 16 residues. Germline values: CDR1 SGHVS, CDR2 FNYEAQ. Trimming took 5 bases from V and 5 from J; bases not matched to a gene: 8. CDR3 sequence reads: CASSRTRLAGGETQYF. The CDR3 nucleotides are TGTGCCAGCAGCCGGACTCGACTAGCGGGGGGTGAGACCCAGTACTTC.

This chain connects TRBV9 to TRBJ2-3, with D perhaps matching TRBD1 (5 bases). Per germline, CDR1 SGDLS and CDR2 YYNGEE. The V end lost 2 bases, the J end lost 3 bases, and 13 bases lay between the germline ends. The CDR3 extends over 15 amino acids. The chain's CDR3 is CASSVAGLVTDTQYF. The CDR3, as DNA: TGTGCCAGCAGCGTGGCAGGGTTGGTTACAGATACGCAGTATTTT.

The V and J genes are TRBV18 and TRBJ1-2; no firm D call. CDR1 is KGHSH and CDR2 is LQKENI in the germline V gene. V lost 2 bases and J lost 3, with 7 bases in between. The CDR3 is 13 residues long. For the CDR3, the DNA is TGTGCCAGCTCACCAGCGGATTACTATGGCTACACCTTC. Translating it yields CASSPADYYGYTF. Complete variable domain (other parts from reference TRBV18 and TRBJ1-2): NAGVMQNPRHLVRRRGQEARLRCSPMKGHSHVYWYRQLPEEGLKFMVYLQKENIIDESGMPKERFSAEFPKEGPSILRIQQVVRGDSAAYFCASSPADYYGYTFGSGTRLTVV.

This chain joins TRBV7-6 and TRBJ2-3, with D unresolved. V was pared by 4 bases and J by 2 bases, with 13 bases between. The length of the CDR3 is 15 residues. Germline V gives CDR1 SGHVS, CDR2 FNYEAQ. The CDR3 DNA reads TGTGCCAGCAGCTCGGGTACCCGCCTCACAGATACGCAGTATTTT. Protein product: CASSSGTRLTDTQYF.

CDR3 residues: CASSQDVVLAPPYEQYF. CDR3 DNA sequence: TGTGCCAGCAGCCAAGATGTTGTCCTAGCGCCTCCCTACGAGCAGTACTTC. The chain combines TRBV3-1 (or the pseudogene TRBV3-2) with TRBJ2-7, with TRBD2 as a possible D gene (6 bases). Germline CDR1 reads LGHDT; CDR2 reads YNNKEL (reference sequence). V was clipped by 0 bases and J by 2 bases, with 17 bases between them. The CDR3 totals 17 residues.

J is TRBJ2-7 and V is TRBV11-3; the match to TRBD1 covers 7 bases. The CDR3 contains 13 residues. V dropped 1 base and J dropped 5; count of bases not matched to a gene: 2. Germline assignment: CDR1 SGHNT and CDR2 YENEEA. The CDR3 region is CASSLGQGDEQYF. The CDR3 nucleotides are TGTGCCAGCAGCTTAGGGCAGGGGGACGAGCAGTACTTC.

DNA for the CDR3: TGTGCCAGCAGTGACGGGACAGGGAGGCGCAAATATGGCTACACCTTC. It specifies CASSDGTGRRKYGYTF. The chain recombines TRBV27 with TRBJ1-2; 9 bases are a match to TRBD1. CDR3 length: 16 residues. From germline, CDR1 is MNHEY and CDR2 SMNVEV (reference sequence). V trimming: 5 bases; J trimming: 5 bases; junction bases outside the gene matches: 12.

CDR3 loop: CATSVRLASVRDTQYF. Written as DNA, the CDR3 is TGTGCCACCAGCGTAAGACTAGCTTCAGTACGAGATACGCAGTATTTT. The V gene is TRBV15, the J gene TRBJ2-3, with 7 bases aligning to TRBD2. Germline loops: CDR1 LNHNV, CDR2 YYDKDF (reference sequence). This CDR3 is 16 amino acids long. Trimming took 5 bases from V and 5 from J; bases not matched to a gene: 13.

This clone was detected only a few times. V gene TRBV29-1 combines with J gene TRBJ1-2, with a possible D match to TRBD1 (5 bases). There are 15 residues in the CDR3. V was trimmed by 5 bases and J by 3 bases, leaving 19 bases between them. Germline CDR1 is SQVTM and CDR2 is ANQGSEA. CDR3 in amino acids: CSVLGGRQQDYGYTF. CDR3 DNA: TGCAGCGTTCTGGGAGGCAGACAGCAGGACTATGGCTACACCTTC.

This chain links TRBV6-1 with TRBJ1-3, with D uncertain. CDR1 and CDR2 from the germline V gene are MNHNS and SASEGT. Trimming removed 2 bases from V and 0 bases from J, with 5 bases in between. The CDR3 is 14 residues long. CDR3 sequence: CASSELLSGNTIYF. The DNA of the CDR3 is TGTGCCAGCAGTGAACTTCTCTCTGGAAACACCATATATTTT.